Listed below are T cell receptor beta chains from one sample, sequenced in a study of T-cell memory formation after mild COVID-19. Via MiXCR, TCRdb re-called the 5' RACE reads, giving one row per CDR3 protein. The table lists roughly 370,000 distinct CDR3 sequences, about 15% of them singletons. Source material: PBMCs or a T cell subset sorted from them (not recorded which). The receptors here all came from a man younger than 35 who had mild COVID-19 (a few samples of this study predate the infection). Cell type and time point are not known. Both conserved end residues are part of each CDR3. A D gene is named only where the DNA matches it firmly. Where a row states a size, it is once, few, many or the class of an expanded clone; other rows omit it.

clone_size | d_call | j_call | v_call | cdr3_nt | cdr3_aa
- | - | TRBJ1-1 | TRBV7-9 | TGTGCCAGCAGCTTAGGGCATGGTAATCCCAGCACTGAAGCTTTCTTT | CASSLGHGNPSTEAFF
once | - | TRBJ2-1 | TRBV24-1 | TGTGCCACCAGTGATTCCGACTACCTCACTTACAATGAGCAGTTCTTC | CATSDSDYLTYNEQFF
many | - | TRBJ2-7 | TRBV5-4 | TGTGCCAGCAGCTTGGAACACGCGAGCGAGCAGTACTTC | CASSLEHASEQYF
- | TRBD1 | TRBJ1-1 | TRBV29-1 | TGCAGCACGGGACAGGGAGGGACTGAAGCTTTCTTT | CSTGQGGTEAFF
few | - | TRBJ2-7 | TRBV7-6 | TGTGCCAGCGCCAAAGGGTTTGTGGGGGTTTGGAACGAGCAGTACTTC | CASAKGFVGVWNEQYF
few | - | TRBJ1-5 | TRBV28 | TGTGCCAGCAGAATTACAGTGAATCAGCCCCAGCATTTT | CASRITVNQPQHF
- | - | TRBJ1-1 | TRBV7-2 | TGTGCCAGCAGCTTTTCATCCGGTGGGAACACTGAAGCTTTCTTT | CASSFSSGGNTEAFF
- | TRBD1 | TRBJ1-5 | TRBV3-1 | TGTGCCAGCAGCCCGGGACAGTATAGCAATCAGCCCCAGCATTTT | CASSPGQYSNQPQHF
- | - | TRBJ1-1 | TRBV6-5 | TGTGCCAGCATGGAGCAGATGAACACTGAAGCTTTCTTT | CASMEQMNTEAFF
- | TRBD1 | TRBJ1-1 | TRBV5-1 | TGCGCCAGCAGCCCGCGACAGGGATTGAACACTGAAGCTTTCTTT | CASSPRQGLNTEAFF
few | TRBD2 | TRBJ2-3 | TRBV6-2/TRBV6-3 | TGTGCCAGCAACGCTTACCACTCTCTAGCGGAAGATACGCAGTATTTT | CASNAYHSLAEDTQYF
- | - | TRBJ1-1 | TRBV27 | TGTGCCAGCATGCGGGGATTTCCCACTGAAGCTTTCTTT | CASMRGFPTEAFF
- | - | TRBJ2-3 | TRBV3-1 | TGTGCCAGCAGCATCGGACTGAGGGATTTAGCAGATACGCAGTATTTT | CASSIGLRDLADTQYF
- | - | TRBJ1-2 | TRBV5-6 | TGTGCCAGCAGCTTGAGGGACCCGACTAACTATGGCTACACCTTC | CASSLRDPTNYGYTF
few | - | TRBJ1-2 | TRBV24-1 | TGTGCCACCAGTGATCCCGGACAGAACTATGGCTACACCTTC | CATSDPGQNYGYTF
few | TRBD1 | TRBJ2-6 | TRBV6-5 | TGTGCCAGCAGTAGACAGGGGGCTTCATCTCATGGGGCCAACGTCCTGACTTTC | CASSRQGASSHGANVLTF
few | - | TRBJ2-5 | TRBV7-2 | TGTGCCAGCACCTCGACCCCACTAAAGTACTTC | CASTSTPLKYF
few | TRBD1 | TRBJ2-5 | TRBV24-1 | TGTGCCACCAGTGACCTGACAGGGGAAGAGACCCAGTACTTC | CATSDLTGEETQYF
few | TRBD2 | TRBJ2-1 | TRBV11-2 | TGTGCCAGCAGCTTTCGGGGGGGCCGATACAATGAGCAGTTCTTC | CASSFRGGRYNEQFF
few | - | TRBJ1-3 | TRBV5-1 | TGCGCCAGCAGAGACAGTTCTGGAAACACCATATATTTT | CASRDSSGNTIYF
- | - | TRBJ1-2 | TRBV4-3 | TGCGCCAGCAGCCAAGAACCAGGAGACTATGGCTACACCTTC | CASSQEPGDYGYTF
many | TRBD1 | TRBJ2-3 | TRBV5-1 | TGCGCCAGCAGCTCAGGGACAGCCACAGATACGCAGTATTTT | CASSSGTATDTQYF
- | - | TRBJ1-2 | TRBV4-2 | TGTGCCAGCAGCCAAGACCGTGGGGGGGATGGCTACACCTTC | CASSQDRGGDGYTF
few | - | TRBJ2-6 | TRBV7-9 | TGTGCCTGGTGGGGGCGGCCTGGGGCCAACGTCCTGACTTTC | CAWWGRPGANVLTF
few | - | TRBJ2-2 | TRBV7-2 | TGTGCCAGCAGCTTAGTGAGGGAGCTGTTTTTT | CASSLVRELFF
- | TRBD1 | TRBJ1-1 | TRBV4-1 | TGCGCCAGCAGCCAAGATAGGGACAGGGCGCCTTTCTTT | CASSQDRDRAPFF
many | - | TRBJ2-7 | TRBV5-1 | TGCGCCAGCAGCTTGTGGAGTTCCTACGAGCAGTACTTC | CASSLWSSYEQYF
- | TRBD1 | TRBJ2-5 | TRBV6-2/TRBV6-3 | TGTGCCAGCAGTTACGAAGGGACAGAAGAGACCCAGTACTTC | CASSYEGTEETQYF
many | TRBD2 | TRBJ2-3 | TRBV4-3 | TGCGCCAGCAGCCAGGAGCGGGGTGATACGCAGTATTTT | CASSQERGDTQYF
- | - | TRBJ1-3 | TRBV5-1 | TGCGCCAGCAGCTTGGGGGTCCAGGGCTCTGGAAACACCATATATTTT | CASSLGVQGSGNTIYF
- | - | TRBJ2-2 | TRBV4-1 | TGCGCCAGCAGCTACCCGGGATCCACCCCCGGGGAGCTGTTTTTT | CASSYPGSTPGELFF
- | - | TRBJ2-1 | TRBV6-2/TRBV6-3 | TGTGCCAGCAGAACGAGGGTAGCCACCGCCAGGCACAATGAGCAGTTCTTC | CASRTRVATARHNEQFF
- | - | TRBJ2-5 | TRBV5-4 | TGTGCCAGCAGCTTGGCGGCAGGGAAAGAGACCCAGTACTTC | CASSLAAGKETQYF
- | - | TRBJ1-2 | TRBV27 | TGTGCCAGCAGTTTATTGAGCGGCCAACTTGGCTACACCTTC | CASSLLSGQLGYTF
- | - | TRBJ1-4 | TRBV7-8 | TGTGCCAGCAGCTTAGATCCACCCGCAACTAATGAAAAACTGTTTTTT | CASSLDPPATNEKLFF
few | TRBD1 | TRBJ2-7 | TRBV6-5 | TGTGCCAGCAGGAGACAGGGGTCGAGCTCCTACGAGCAGTACTTC | CASRRQGSSSYEQYF
- | - | TRBJ1-5 | TRBV28 | TGTGCCAGCAGTTTATGGGGGCAGCCCCAGCATTTT | CASSLWGQPQHF
- | - | TRBJ2-3 | TRBV6-2/TRBV6-3 | TGTGCCAGCAGTTATAGGCAGGCATCCACAGATACGCAGTATTTT | CASSYRQASTDTQYF
few | - | TRBJ2-1 | TRBV4-1 | TGCGCCAGCAGCCAAGATCCGTTCAATGAGCAGTTCTTC | CASSQDPFNEQFF
- | - | TRBJ1-2 | TRBV6-5 | TGTGCCAGCAGTTACTCCCTCGCAGGCCGGGTAGGGGGCTACACCTTC | CASSYSLAGRVGGYTF
few | TRBD1 | TRBJ2-1 | TRBV7-3 | TGTGCCAGCAGCGTCGGGACAGAACCCCTCAATGAGCAGTTCTTC | CASSVGTEPLNEQFF